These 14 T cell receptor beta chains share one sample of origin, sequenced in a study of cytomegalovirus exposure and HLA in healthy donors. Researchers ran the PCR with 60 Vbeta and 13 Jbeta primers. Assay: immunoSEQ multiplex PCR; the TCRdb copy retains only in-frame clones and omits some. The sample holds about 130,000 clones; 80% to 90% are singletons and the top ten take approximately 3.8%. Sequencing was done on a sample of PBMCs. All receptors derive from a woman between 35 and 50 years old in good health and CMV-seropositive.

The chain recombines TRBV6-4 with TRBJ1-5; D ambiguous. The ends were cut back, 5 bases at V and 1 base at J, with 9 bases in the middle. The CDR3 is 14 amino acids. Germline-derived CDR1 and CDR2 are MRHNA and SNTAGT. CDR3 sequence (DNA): TGTGCCAGCAGTCCGGAGGGAAGCAATCAGCCCCAGCATTTT. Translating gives CASSPEGSNQPQHF.

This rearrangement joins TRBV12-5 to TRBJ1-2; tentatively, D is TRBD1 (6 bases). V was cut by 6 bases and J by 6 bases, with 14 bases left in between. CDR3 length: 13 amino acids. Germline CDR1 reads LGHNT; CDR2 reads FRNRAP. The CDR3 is CASGSRDTHGYTF. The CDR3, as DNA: TGTGCTAGTGGCTCGAGGGACACCCATGGCTACACCTTC.

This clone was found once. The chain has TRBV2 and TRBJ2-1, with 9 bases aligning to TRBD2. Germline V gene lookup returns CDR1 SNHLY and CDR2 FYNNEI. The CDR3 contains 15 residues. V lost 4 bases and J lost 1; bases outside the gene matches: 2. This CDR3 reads CASSALAGSYNEQFF. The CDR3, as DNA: TGTGCCAGCAGTGCGCTAGCGGGATCCTACAATGAGCAGTTCTTC.

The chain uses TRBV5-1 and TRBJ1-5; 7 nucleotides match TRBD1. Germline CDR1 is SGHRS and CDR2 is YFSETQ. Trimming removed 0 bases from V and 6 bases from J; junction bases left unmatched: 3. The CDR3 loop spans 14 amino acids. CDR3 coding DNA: TGCGCCAGCAGCTTGGAAGGGGGCCGTCAGCCCCAGCATTTT. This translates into CASSLEGGRQPQHF.

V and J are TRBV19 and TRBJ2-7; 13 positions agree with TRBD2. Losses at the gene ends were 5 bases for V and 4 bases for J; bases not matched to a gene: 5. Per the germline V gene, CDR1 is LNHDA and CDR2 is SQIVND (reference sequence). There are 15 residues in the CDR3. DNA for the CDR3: TGTGCCAGTAGTCCCGGACTAGCGGGAGTGTACGAGCAGTACTTC. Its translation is CASSPGLAGVYEQYF. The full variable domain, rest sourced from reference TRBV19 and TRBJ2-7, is DGGITQSPKYLFRKEGQNVTLSCEQNLNHDAMYWYRQDPGQGLRLIYYSQIVNDFQKGDIAEGYSVSREKKESFPLTVTSAQKNPTAFYLCASSPGLAGVYEQYFGPGTRLTVT.

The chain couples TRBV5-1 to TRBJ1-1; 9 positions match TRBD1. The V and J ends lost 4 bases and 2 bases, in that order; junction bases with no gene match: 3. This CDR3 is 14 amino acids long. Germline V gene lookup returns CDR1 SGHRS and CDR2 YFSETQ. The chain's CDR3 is CASSTGQGNTEAFF. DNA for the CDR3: TGCGCCAGCAGCACGGGACAGGGAAACACTGAAGCTTTCTTT.

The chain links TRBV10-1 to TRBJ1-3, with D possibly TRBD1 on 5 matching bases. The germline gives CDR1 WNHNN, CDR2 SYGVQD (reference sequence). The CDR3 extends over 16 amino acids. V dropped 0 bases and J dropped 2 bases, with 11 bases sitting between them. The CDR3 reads CASSESFSGTGNTIYF. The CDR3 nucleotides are TGCGCCAGCAGTGAGTCCTTTTCAGGGACTGGAAACACCATATATTTT.

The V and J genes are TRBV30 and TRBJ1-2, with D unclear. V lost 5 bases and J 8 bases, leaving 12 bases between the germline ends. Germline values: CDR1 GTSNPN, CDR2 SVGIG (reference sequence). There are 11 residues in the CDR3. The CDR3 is CAWDVNRGYTF. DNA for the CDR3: TGTGCCTGGGATGTTAATCGGGGCTACACCTTC.

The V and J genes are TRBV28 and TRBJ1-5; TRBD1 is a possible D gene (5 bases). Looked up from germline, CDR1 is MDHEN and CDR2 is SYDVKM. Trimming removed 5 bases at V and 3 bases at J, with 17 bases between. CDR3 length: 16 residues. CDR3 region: CASSGAEAGNNQPQHF. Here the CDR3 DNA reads TGTGCCAGCAGTGGGGCCGAGGCAGGGAACAATCAGCCCCAGCATTTT. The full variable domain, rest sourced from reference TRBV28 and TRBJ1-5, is DVKVTQSSRYLVKRTGEKVFLECVQDMDHENMFWYRQDPGLGLRLIYFSYDVKMKEKGDIPEGYSVSREKKERFSLILESASTNQTSMYLCASSGAEAGNNQPQHFGDGTRLSIL.

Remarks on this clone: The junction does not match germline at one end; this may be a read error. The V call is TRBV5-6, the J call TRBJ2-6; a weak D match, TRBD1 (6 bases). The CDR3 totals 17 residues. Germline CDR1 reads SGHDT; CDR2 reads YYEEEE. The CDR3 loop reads CASSHQGSGFGVNVLTF. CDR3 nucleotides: TGTGCCAGCAGCCACCAGGGGTCCGGGTTTGGGGTCAACGTCCTGACTTTC.

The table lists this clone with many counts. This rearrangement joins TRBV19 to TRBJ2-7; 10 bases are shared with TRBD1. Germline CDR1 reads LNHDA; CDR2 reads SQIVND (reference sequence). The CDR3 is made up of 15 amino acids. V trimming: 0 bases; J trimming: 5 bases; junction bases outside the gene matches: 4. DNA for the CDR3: TGTGCCAGTAGTATAGATGGGACAGGGGTCAACGAGCAGTACTTC. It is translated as CASSIDGTGVNEQYF.

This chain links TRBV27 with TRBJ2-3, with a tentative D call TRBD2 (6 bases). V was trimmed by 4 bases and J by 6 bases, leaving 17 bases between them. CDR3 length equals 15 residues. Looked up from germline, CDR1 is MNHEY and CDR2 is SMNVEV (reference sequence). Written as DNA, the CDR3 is TGTGCCAGCAGTTCCGGGACTTCGGCCATGGATACGCAGTATTTT. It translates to CASSSGTSAMDTQYF.

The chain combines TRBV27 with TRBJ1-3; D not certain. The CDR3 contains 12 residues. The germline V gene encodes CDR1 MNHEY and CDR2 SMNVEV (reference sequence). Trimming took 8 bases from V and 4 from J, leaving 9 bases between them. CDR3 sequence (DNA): TGTGCCAGCGCCTCTGCGGGAAACACCATATATTTT. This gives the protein CASASAGNTIYF.

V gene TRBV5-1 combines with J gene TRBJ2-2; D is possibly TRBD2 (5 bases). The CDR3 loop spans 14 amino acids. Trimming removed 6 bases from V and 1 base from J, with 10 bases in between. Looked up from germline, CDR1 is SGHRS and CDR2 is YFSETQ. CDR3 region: CASNDAGNTGELFF. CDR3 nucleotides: TGCGCCAGCAATGATGCGGGGAACACCGGGGAGCTGTTTTTT.